The sequence of this T cell receptor beta chain was determined in a study of T cells in localized non-small cell lung cancer. Study results and caveats: The study linked higher blood T cell density to longer overall survival.

After removal of 1 base from V and 1 base from J, the junction contained 10 bases not matched to a gene. The CDR3 extends over 18 amino acids. Germline lookup yields CDR1 LNHDA and CDR2 SQIVND (reference sequence). Profiled with immunoSEQ multiplex PCR; TCRdb holds only in-frame clones, not every one. The sample contains fewer than 35,000 clones, around 90% of which appear only once. Notes on this clone: Its antigen is as yet unknown.

V and J are TRBV19 and TRBJ2-4, with 7 bases identical to TRBD2. This material consisted of peripheral blood, taken before any cancer treatment. This sequence was found in a female donor older than 55 with stage I lung adenocarcinoma. The CDR3 DNA reads as TGTGCCAGTAGTATAGGAACGAGAGACGGGGGGGCCAAAAACATTCAGTACTTC. Its translation is CASSIGTRDGGAKNIQYF.